This is a list of T cell receptor beta chains from one sample in a study of regulatory T cells in long-lasting Graves disease. TCRdb fed the multiplex PCR reads into MiXCR, producing one record per CDR3 protein. This sample has roughly 350,000 distinct CDR3 sequences, with approximately 16% found just once. The sample also formed part of further work on T cells in Graves' hyperthyroidism and ophthalmopathy.

Sequenced here: peripheral blood mononuclear cells (PBMCs), sampled at new diagnosis, from a patient treated with antithyroid drugs. The receptors originated from a middle-aged man with Graves disease. Both conserved end residues are trimmed from each CDR3. Clone size, where shown, is once, few, many, or a class for clones that have expanded.

cdr3_length j_call clone_size v_call cdr3_aa
11 TRBJ1-1 NA TRBV30 AWRANRVTEAF
14 TRBJ2-2 few TRBV4-1 ASSQAGGRETGELF
11 TRBJ2-2 NA TRBV11-2 ASSTFGRGELF
12 TRBJ2-3 NA TRBV5-4 ASSLQGDQDTQY
14 TRBJ1-3 many TRBV7-2 ASSLLGTGPRNTIY
11 TRBJ2-7 many TRBV9 ASSVDGTYEQY
15 TRBJ1-1 many TRBV6-1 ASSPHPLGQVNTEAF
12 TRBJ2-7 many TRBV20-1 SATPRQGSYEQY
12 TRBJ2-2 few TRBV3-1 ASSQGSYTGELF
12 TRBJ1-1 NA TRBV29-1 SVVGGSLNTEAF
11 TRBJ2-7 many TRBV28 ASSFWTVPEQY
11 TRBJ2-5 few TRBV7-2 ASSARGKETQY
14 TRBJ1-2 NA TRBV5-1 ASSREGTGAVWGYT
12 TRBJ2-7 many TRBV5-1 ASSDGQGVYEQY